Here is one T cell receptor (beta chain) with its context. CDR1 and CDR2 from the germline V gene are MNHEY and SVGEGT. J lost 1 base, V lost 5 bases, and 8 bases had no gene match. CDR3 length: 15 residues. The sample belongs to a study of blood T cell repertoires in COVID-19. Study overall: From the United States, Italy and Spain came samples of acute and convalescent COVID-19. From T cells, B-cell-depleted T cells, or PBMCs came the material, which was cDNA or gDNA.

TCRdb's table, derived via immunoSEQ multiplex PCR, lists solely in-frame clones and lacks some. The sample lists some 110,000 clones, roughly 80% occurring once. This rearrangement joins TRBV6-2 or TRBV6-3 to TRBJ2-7, with 7 positions matching TRBD1. The TCR comes from a man aged 45-65 years with acute or convalescent COVID-19. The sequenced sample consisted of peripheral blood. The CDR3 spells CASSHPGQMSYEQYF. The CDR3 DNA is TGTGCCAGCAGTCACCCGGGACAGATGTCCTACGAGCAGTACTTC.